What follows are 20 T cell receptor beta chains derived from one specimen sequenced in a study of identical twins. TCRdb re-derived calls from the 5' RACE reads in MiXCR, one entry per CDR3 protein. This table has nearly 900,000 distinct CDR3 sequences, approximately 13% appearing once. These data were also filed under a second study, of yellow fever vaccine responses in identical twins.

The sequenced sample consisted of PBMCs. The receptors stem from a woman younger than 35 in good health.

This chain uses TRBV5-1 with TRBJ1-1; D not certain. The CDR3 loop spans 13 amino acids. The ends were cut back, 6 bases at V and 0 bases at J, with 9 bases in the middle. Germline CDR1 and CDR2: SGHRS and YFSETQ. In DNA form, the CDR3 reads TGCGCCAGCAAATGGAAGGTGAACACTGAAGCTTTCTTT. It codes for CASKWKVNTEAFF.

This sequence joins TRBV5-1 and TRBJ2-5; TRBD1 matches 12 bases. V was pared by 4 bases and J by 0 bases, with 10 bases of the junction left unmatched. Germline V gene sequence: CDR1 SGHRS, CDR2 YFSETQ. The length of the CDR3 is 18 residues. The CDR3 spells CASSLPGQGALYQETQYF. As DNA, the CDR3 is TGCGCCAGCAGCCTCCCGGGACAGGGGGCCCTTTACCAAGAGACCCAGTACTTC. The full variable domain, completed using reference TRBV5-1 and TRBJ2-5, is KAGVTQTPRYLIKTRGQQVTLSCSPISGHRSVSWYQQTPGQGLQFLFEYFSETQRNKGNFPGRFSGRQFSNSRSEMNVSTLELGDSALYLCASSLPGQGALYQETQYFGPGTRLLVL.

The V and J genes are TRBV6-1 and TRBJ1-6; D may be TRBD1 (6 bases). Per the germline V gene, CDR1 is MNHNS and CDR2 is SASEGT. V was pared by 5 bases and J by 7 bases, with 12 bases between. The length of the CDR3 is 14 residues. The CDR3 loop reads CASSQDSANSPLHF. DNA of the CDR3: TGTGCCAGCAGTCAGGACAGTGCGAATTCACCCCTCCACTTT.

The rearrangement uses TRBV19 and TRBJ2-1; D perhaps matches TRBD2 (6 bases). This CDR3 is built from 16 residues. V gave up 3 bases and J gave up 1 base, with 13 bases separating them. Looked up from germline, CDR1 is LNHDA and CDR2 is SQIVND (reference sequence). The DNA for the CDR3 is TGTGCCAGTAGTATGCCCGGGGGTCCATCCTACAATGAGCAGTTCTTC. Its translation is CASSMPGGPSYNEQFF.

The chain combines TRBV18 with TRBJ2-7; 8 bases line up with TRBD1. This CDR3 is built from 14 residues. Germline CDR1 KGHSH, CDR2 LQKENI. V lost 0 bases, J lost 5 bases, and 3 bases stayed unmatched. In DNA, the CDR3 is TGTGCCAGCTCACCACCGGGGGACAGGAACGAGCAGTACTTC. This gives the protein CASSPPGDRNEQYF.

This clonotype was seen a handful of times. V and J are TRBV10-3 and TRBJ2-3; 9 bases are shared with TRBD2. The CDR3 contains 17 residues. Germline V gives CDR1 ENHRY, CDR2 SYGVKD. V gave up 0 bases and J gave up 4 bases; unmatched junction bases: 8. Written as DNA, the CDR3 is TGTGCCATCAGTGAGTCCCCCCTAGCGGGGAGTCCAGATACGCAGTATTTT. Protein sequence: CAISESPLAGSPDTQYF.

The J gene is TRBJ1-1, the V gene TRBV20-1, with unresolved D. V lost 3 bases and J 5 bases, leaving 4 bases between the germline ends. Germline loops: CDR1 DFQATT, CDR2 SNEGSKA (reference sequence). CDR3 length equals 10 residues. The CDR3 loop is CSARETEAFF. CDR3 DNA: TGCAGTGCTAGGGAGACTGAAGCTTTCTTT.

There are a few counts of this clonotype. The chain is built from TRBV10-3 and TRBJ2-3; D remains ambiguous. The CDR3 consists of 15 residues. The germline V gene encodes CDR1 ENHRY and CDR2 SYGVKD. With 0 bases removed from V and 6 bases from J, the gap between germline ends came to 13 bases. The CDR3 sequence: CAISESGSVGDTQYF. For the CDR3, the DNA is TGTGCCATCAGTGAGTCGGGCAGCGTCGGGGATACGCAGTATTTT.

The CDR3 DNA reads as TGTGCCAGCAGCTTAAGGAACTGGGGGGATCCGAGAACTGAAGCTTTCTTT. Its protein is CASSLRNWGDPRTEAFF. The chain joins TRBV11-2 to TRBJ1-1, with D maybe TRBD1 (5 bases). In germline, CDR1 is SGHAT, CDR2 FQNNGV. CDR3 length equals 17 residues. V was trimmed by 2 bases and J by 5 bases, leaving 21 bases between them.

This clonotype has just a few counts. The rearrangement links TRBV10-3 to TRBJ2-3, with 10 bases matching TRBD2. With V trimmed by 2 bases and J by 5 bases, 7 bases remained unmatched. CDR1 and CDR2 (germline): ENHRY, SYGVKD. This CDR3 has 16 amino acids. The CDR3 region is CAISESSGGPLDTQYF. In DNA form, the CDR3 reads TGTGCCATCAGTGAGAGTAGCGGGGGGCCATTAGATACGCAGTATTTT.

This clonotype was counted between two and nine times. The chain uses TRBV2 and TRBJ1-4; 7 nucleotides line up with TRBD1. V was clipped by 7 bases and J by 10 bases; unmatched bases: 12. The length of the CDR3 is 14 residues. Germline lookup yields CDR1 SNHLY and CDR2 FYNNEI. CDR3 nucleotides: TGTGCCAGCACTGCGGGACAGTCAGGAGGAAAACTGTTTTTT. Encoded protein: CASTAGQSGGKLFF.

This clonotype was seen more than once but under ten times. The CDR3 DNA reads TGTGCCAGCAGCTTAGGGGTCGGGAGGGTCAACGAGCAGTACTTC. Amino acid sequence: CASSLGVGRVNEQYF. The V gene is TRBV7-2, the J gene TRBJ2-7, with TRBD2 identical over 8 bases. Germline CDR1 SGHTA, CDR2 FQGNSA. The CDR3 contains 15 residues. V gave up 1 base and J gave up 5 bases; unmatched junction bases: 7.

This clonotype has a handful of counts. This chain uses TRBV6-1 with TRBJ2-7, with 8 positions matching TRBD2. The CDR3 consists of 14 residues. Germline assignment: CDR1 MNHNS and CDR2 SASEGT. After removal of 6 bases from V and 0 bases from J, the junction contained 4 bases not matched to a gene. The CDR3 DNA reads TGTGCCAGCAGGCGGGGGGCCTCCTCCTACGAGCAGTACGTC. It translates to CASRRGASSYEQYV.

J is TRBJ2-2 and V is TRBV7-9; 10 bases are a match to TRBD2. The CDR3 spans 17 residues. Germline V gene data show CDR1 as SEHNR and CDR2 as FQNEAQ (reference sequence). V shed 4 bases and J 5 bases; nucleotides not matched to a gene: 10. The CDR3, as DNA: TGTGCCAGCAGCTCACCTCCGGGACTAGCGTTAACCGGGGAGCTGTTTTTT. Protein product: CASSSPPGLALTGELFF.

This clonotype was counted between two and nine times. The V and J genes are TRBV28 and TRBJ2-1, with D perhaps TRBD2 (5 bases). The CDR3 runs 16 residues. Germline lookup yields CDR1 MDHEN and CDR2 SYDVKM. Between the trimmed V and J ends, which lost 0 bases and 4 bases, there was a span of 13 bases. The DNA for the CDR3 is TGTGCCAGCAGTTTATGCATAAGGTGGAGGTACAATGAGCAGTTCTTC. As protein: CASSLCIRWRYNEQFF.

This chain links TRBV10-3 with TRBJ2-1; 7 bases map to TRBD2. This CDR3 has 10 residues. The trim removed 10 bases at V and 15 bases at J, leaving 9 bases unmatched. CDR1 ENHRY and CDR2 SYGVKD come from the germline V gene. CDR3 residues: CATGGSSRFF. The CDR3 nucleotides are TGTGCCACCGGGGGGTCCTCGCGGTTCTTC.

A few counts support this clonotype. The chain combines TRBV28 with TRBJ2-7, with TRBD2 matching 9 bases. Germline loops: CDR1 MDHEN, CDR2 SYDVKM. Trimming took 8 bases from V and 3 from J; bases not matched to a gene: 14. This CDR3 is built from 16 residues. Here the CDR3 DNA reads TGTGCCAGCCGGTCCGGGGCGGGAGGGCCGTTCTACGAGCAGTACTTC. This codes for CASRSGAGGPFYEQYF.

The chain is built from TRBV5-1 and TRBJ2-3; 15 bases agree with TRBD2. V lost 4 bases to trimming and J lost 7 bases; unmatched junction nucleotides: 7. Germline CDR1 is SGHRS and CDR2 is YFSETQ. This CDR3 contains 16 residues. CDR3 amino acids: CASSPRTSGGANTQYF. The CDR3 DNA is TGCGCCAGCAGCCCGCGGACTAGCGGGGGGGCAAATACGCAGTATTTT.

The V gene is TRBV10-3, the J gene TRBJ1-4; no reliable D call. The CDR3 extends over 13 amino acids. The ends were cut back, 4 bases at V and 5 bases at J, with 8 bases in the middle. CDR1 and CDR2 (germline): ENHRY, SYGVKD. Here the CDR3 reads CAISGQQNEKLFF. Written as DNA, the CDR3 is TGTGCCATCAGTGGGCAGCAGAATGAAAAACTGTTTTTT.

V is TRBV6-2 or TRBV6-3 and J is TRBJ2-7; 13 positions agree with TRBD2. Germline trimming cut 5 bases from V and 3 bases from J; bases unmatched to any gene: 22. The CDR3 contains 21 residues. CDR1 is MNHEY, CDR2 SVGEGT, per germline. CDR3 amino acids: CASSRGLAGAKALPKFYEQYF. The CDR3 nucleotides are TGTGCCAGCAGTCGCGGACTAGCGGGAGCAAAAGCCCTTCCAAAATTCTACGAGCAGTACTTC.